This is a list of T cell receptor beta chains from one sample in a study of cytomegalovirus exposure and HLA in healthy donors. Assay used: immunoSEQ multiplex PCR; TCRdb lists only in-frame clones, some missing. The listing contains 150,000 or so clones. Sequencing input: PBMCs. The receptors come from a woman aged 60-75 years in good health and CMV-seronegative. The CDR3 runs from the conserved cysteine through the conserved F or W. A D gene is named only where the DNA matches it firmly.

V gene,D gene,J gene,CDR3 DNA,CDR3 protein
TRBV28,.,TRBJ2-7,TGTGCCAGCAGTACCGGGACACTTCCCTACGAGCAGTACTTC,CASSTGTLPYEQYF
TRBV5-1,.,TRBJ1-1,TGCGCCAGCAGCGACCAGACAGGGAACACTGAAGCTTTCTTT,CASSDQTGNTEAFF
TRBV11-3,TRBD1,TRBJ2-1,TGTGCCAGCGAGGGACAGTCCGGTGAGCAGTTCTTC,CASEGQSGEQFF
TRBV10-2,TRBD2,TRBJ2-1,TGCGCCAGCAGTGAGTCAGGGGGACTAGCGGGAGCGAAAAGCACGTCCTACAATGAGCAGTTCTTC,CASSESGGLAGAKSTSYNEQFF
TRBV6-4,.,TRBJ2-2,TGTGCCAGCAGTGGCGGGACCAAAGTATCCTTAACCCACCGGGGAGCTGTTTTT,CASSGGTKVSLTHRGAVF
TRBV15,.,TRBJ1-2,TGTGCCACCAGCAGAGGTCGGGATGGGGCTAACTATGGCTACACCTTC,CATSRGRDGANYGYTF
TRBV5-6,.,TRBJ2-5,TGTGCCAGCAGCTTGGTAACGGGGATGAAGACCCAGTACTTC,CASSLVTGMKTQYF
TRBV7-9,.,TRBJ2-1,TGTGCCAGCAGCTTAGACAGGGCCTACAATGAGCAGTTCTTC,CASSLDRAYNEQFF
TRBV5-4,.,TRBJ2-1,TGTGCCAGCAGTGCCAGCCTAGCGAATGAGCAGTTCTTC,CASSASLANEQFF
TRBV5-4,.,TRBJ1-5,TGTGCCAGCAGCAGGGGGGGTGAAAAGCCCCAGCATTTT,CASSRGGEKPQHF
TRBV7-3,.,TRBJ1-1,TGTGCCAGCAGCCAAGCATCGGGCACTGAAGCTTTCTTT,CASSQASGTEAFF
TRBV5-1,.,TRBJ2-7,TGCGCCAGCAGCTCGACCCTGGGGCAGGGAGGCTCCTACGAGCAGTACTTC,CASSSTLGQGGSYEQYF
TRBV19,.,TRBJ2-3,TGTGCCACCAGCAGGGGCGGGAGAGGTAAAGATACGCAGTATTTT,CATSRGGRGKDTQYF
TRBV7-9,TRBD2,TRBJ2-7,TGTGCCAGCAGCCCGCAATCGACTAGCGACGAGCAGTACTTC,CASSPQSTSDEQYF
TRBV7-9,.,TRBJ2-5,TGTGCCAGCCTGGGAGCGGGGACCCAGTACTTC,CASLGAGTQYF
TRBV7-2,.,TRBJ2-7,TGTGCCAGCAGCAGGGACAACTCCTACGAGCAGTACTTC,CASSRDNSYEQYF
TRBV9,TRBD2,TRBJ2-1,TGTGCCAGCAGCGTAGGGGCTAGCGGGAGAACCTACAATGAGCAGTTCTTC,CASSVGASGRTYNEQFF
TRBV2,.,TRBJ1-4,TGTGCCAGCGGACGCCAGAGAGACAGTAGTGTTTTT,CASGRQRDSSVF
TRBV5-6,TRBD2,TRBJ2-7,TGTGCCAGCAGCTTCCAGTTTAGCGGGGGTCTACACTACGAGCAGTACTTC,CASSFQFSGGLHYEQYF
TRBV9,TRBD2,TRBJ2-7,TGTGCCAGCAGCGTAGCTAGCGGGGCCCTCTACGAGCAGTACTTC,CASSVASGALYEQYF
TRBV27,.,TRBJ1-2,TGTGCCAGCAGTTTAAACAGGCTTTATGGCTACACCTTC,CASSLNRLYGYTF
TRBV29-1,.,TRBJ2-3,TGCAGCGTTGACGGGAGACAGGGAGTGGGAACAGATACGCAGTATTTT,CSVDGRQGVGTDTQYF
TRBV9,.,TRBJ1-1,TGTGCCAGCAGCGCATATCAGGGGAGGGATGAAGCTTTCTTT,CASSAYQGRDEAFF
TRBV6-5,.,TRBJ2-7,TGTGCCAGCACCCCGACTCCGCCGAGAGAGCAGTACTTC,CASTPTPPREQYF
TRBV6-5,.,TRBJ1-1,TGTGCCAGCAGTCCACTGTTGGCTGAAGCTTTCTTT,CASSPLLAEAFF